Reported below is one TCR beta chain. Antigen: not known. Per germline, CDR1 SGHRS and CDR2 YFSETQ. The CDR3 is 15 residues long. After removal of 4 bases from V and 2 bases from J, the junction contained 4 bases not matched to a gene. These data come from a study of cytomegalovirus exposure and HLA in healthy donors. Study-level findings and limits: Upon later analysis, HLA-associated TCR beta chains proved more clonally expanded than other, equally common chains.

PCR employed 60 Vbeta and 13 Jbeta primers. Sequencing was performed with immunoSEQ multiplex PCR; in TCRdb, only in-frame clones are kept and a portion is missing. The data contain approximately 100,000 clones, 74% of them singletons. This receptor was taken from a human donor in good health. Sequenced: PBMCs. This chain joins TRBV5-1 and TRBJ2-3, with 10 bases fitting TRBD2. CDR3 in DNA: TGCGCCAGCAGCATTAGCGGGGGGTACACAGATACGCAGTATTTT. This gives the protein CASSISGGYTDTQYF.